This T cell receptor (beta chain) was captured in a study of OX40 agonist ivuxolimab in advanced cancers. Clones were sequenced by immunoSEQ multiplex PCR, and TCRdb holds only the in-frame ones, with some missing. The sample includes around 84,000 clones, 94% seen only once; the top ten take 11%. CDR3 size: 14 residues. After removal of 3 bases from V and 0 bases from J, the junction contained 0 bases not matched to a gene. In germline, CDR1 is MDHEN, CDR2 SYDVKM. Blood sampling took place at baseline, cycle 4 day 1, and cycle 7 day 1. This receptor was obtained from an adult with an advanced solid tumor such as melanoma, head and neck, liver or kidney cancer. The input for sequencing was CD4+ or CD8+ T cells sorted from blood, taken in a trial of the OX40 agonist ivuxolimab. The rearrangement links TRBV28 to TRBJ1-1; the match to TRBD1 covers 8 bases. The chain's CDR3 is CASSFRGLNTEAFF. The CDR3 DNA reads TGTGCCAGCAGTTTCAGGGGGCTGAACACTGAAGCTTTCTTT.